This paragraph covers one T cell receptor beta chain sequence. Some clones are missing from TCRdb's copy, which holds only in-frame ones; the method was immunoSEQ multiplex PCR. The table has about 54,000 clones, approximately 90% seen once. This sample stems from a study of OX40 agonist ivuxolimab in advanced cancers. About the study: Ivuxolimab, an agonist antibody against OX40 (CD134), was given to patients. Three patients showed partial responses: one hepatocellular carcinoma and two cutaneous melanoma cases.

V lost 4 bases, J lost 2 bases, and 16 bases lay in between. Germline-derived CDR1 and CDR2 are SGHRS and YFSETQ. This CDR3 spans 15 amino acids. The sequence derives from an adult with an advanced solid tumor such as melanoma, head and neck, liver or kidney cancer. Source: CD4+ or CD8+ T cells sorted from blood, taken in a trial of the OX40 agonist ivuxolimab. The chain has TRBV5-1 and TRBJ2-7; D is undetermined. In DNA, the CDR3 is TGCGCCAGCAGCCCCTCCCCCGACAATCCCTACGAGCAGTACTTC. Its translation: CASSPSPDNPYEQYF. The full variable domain, with the rest looked up from reference TRBV5-1 and TRBJ2-7, is KAGVTQTPRYLIKTRGQQVTLSCSPISGHRSVSWYQQTPGQGLQFLFEYFSETQRNKGNFPGRFSGRQFSNSRSEMNVSTLELGDSALYLCASSPSPDNPYEQYFGPGTRLTVT.